Included here is one TCR beta chain sequence, with context. The antigen is unknown. Germline CDR1 reads SGHAT; CDR2 reads FQNNGV. This CDR3 spans 13 amino acids. Trimming removed 5 bases from V and 7 bases from J, with 12 bases in between. This specimen comes from a study of blood T cells in healthy people across ages. The study's findings and limits: Significant beta diversity loss was already apparent by age around 36, declining roughly linearly.

Then a second PCR, running about 6 to 12 cycles, was carried out with a sample-barcoded 5' primer and a J-beta primer mix. TCRdb called the 5' RACE reads again in MiXCR, with one record for every CDR3 protein. The top ten clones hold 15% to 20% of a sample with 1,100,000 or so distinct CDR3 sequences, 40% to 45% of them seen once. The rearrangement links TRBV11-2 to TRBJ1-5; weak D call: TRBD1 (6 bases). This TCR derives from a woman in her fifties or sixties in good health. Specimen: blood. This chain's CDR3 is CASSNSGQQPQHF. The CDR3 DNA sequence: TGTGCCAGCAGCAATTCTGGACAGCAGCCCCAGCATTTT.